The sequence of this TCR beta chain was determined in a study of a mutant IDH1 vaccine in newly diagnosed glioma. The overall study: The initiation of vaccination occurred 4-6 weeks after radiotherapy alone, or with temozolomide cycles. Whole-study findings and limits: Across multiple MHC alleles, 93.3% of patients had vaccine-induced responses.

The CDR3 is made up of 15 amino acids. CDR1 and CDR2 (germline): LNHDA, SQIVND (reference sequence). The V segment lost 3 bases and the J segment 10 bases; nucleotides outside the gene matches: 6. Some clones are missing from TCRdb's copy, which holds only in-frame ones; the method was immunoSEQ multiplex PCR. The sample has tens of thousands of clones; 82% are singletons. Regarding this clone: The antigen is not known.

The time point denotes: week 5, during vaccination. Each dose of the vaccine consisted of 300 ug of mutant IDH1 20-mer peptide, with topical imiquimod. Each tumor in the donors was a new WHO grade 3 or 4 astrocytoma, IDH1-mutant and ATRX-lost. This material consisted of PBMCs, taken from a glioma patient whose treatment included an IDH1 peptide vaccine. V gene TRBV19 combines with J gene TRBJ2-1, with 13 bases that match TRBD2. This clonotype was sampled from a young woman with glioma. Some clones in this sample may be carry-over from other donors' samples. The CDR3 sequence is CASSIWTSGRDEQFF. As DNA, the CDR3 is TGTGCCAGTAGTATCTGGACTAGCGGGAGAGACGAGCAGTTCTTC.